This T cell receptor (beta chain) was observed in a study of T cells in Graves' hyperthyroidism and ophthalmopathy. Study findings and constraints: Separation of ophthalmopathy from stable hyperthyroidism was achieved by a 13 V-J model. Ophthalmopathy was model-predicted a median approximately 6.4 months pre-onset.

Patients were aged 18 to 65, had disease duration under 2 months, and had newly diagnosed hyperthyroidism. The CDR3 length is 16 residues. Looked up from germline, CDR1 is SEHNR and CDR2 is FQNEAQ (reference sequence). V trimming: 5 bases; J trimming: 1 base; junction bases outside the gene matches: 7. The investigators amplified TCR beta CDR3 regions from RNA transcripts. The HTBI set primed first-round TCR CDR3 RT-PCR. One entry per CDR3 protein results from TCRdb running MiXCR on the multiplex PCR reads. This table has about 320,000 distinct CDR3 sequences, approximately 16% appearing once. Regarding this clonotype: Its antigen is unidentified.

This TCR was sampled from a man in his thirties or forties with Graves' hyperthyroidism. Material for sequencing was blood. The chain employs TRBV7-9 and TRBJ2-3; 9 bases match TRBD2. CDR3: CASSRIAGEGTDTQYF. In DNA, the CDR3 is TGTGCCAGCAGCAGAATAGCGGGAGAAGGCACAGATACGCAGTATTTT.